These 20 T cell receptor beta chains share one sample of origin, sequenced in a study of T cells after yellow fever vaccination (dated by TCRdb to between 2017 and 2020). The sample's treatment or condition label, decoded: live attenuated yellow fever vaccine strain. Library preparation used 5' RACE. Sequencing was carried out with an Illumina NovaSeq 6000. TCRdb trimmed public reads at Q25 via fastp, called clones via MiXCR and kept in-frame beta chains. Identical CDR3 protein sequences are pooled into one entry, listed with their most common genes and DNA. The sample records hundreds of thousands of distinct CDR3 sequences, around 9.3% of which are singletons. In total, the top ten clones hold 3% to 3.5% of the sample. This specimen consisted of CD4+ T cells sorted from PBMCs, obtained 5 days after the yellow fever booster vaccination. The receptors come from a man aged 18 to 30 who received the YFV17D yellow fever vaccine.

This clonotype was counted ten times or more. This chain connects TRBV7-3 to TRBJ2-1; the D gene is possibly TRBD1 (5 bases). The V and J ends lost 5 bases and 4 bases respectively, with 18 bases between them. Germline-derived CDR1 and CDR2 are SGHTA and FQGTGA. The CDR3 loop spans 16 amino acids. CDR3: CASSPIQVKLYNEQFF. The CDR3 nucleotides are TGTGCCAGCAGCCCCATACAGGTGAAGCTTTACAATGAGCAGTTCTTC.

This clonotype was picked up a small number of times. J is TRBJ1-4 and V is TRBV20-1; D is perhaps TRBD1 (5 bases). The germline V gene has CDR1 DFQATT and CDR2 SNEGSKA (reference sequence). The ends were cut back, 2 bases at V and 3 bases at J, with 10 bases in the middle. This CDR3 is 14 amino acids long. The CDR3 sequence: CSARLAGPNEKLFF. In DNA form, the CDR3 reads TGCAGTGCTAGACTGGCAGGGCCTAATGAAAAACTGTTTTTT.

Points on this clonotype: Since a much larger clone is just one base distant, this may be a read error. The chain has TRBV6-1 and TRBJ2-3; D is unresolved. Germline-derived CDR1 and CDR2 are MNHNS and SASEGT. V lost 2 bases and J 5 bases, leaving 5 bases between the germline ends. This CDR3 region has 12 residues. The CDR3 loop reads CASSENQDTQYF. CDR3 sequence (DNA): TGTGCCAGCAGTGAAAATCAAGATACGCAGTATTTT.

This clonotype was counted a few times. This chain uses TRBV27 with TRBJ1-4; D remains unclear. V was pared by 2 bases and J by 5 bases, with 9 bases between. The CDR3 loop spans 14 amino acids. Germline CDR1 MNHEY, CDR2 SMNVEV (reference sequence). CDR3 DNA: TGTGCCAGCAGTTTAGCCGTGGGGAATGAAAAACTGTTTTTT. Its protein is CASSLAVGNEKLFF.

In this sample, this clonotype turned up a few times. This chain joins TRBV12-3 or TRBV12-4 and TRBJ2-3; 9 bases fit TRBD2. V was clipped by 6 bases and J by 4 bases; unmatched bases: 11. This CDR3 contains 16 residues. CDR3 residues: CASSPRLAATSDTQYF. The DNA for the CDR3 is TGTGCCAGCAGCCCAAGACTAGCGGCCACATCAGATACGCAGTATTTT.

The V and J genes are TRBV7-3 and TRBJ2-3; tentatively, D is TRBD1 or TRBD2 (5 bases each). This CDR3 contains 13 residues. The V and J ends lost 5 bases and 5 bases respectively, with 11 bases between them. In germline, CDR1 is SGHTA, CDR2 FQGTGA. CDR3 DNA: TGTGCCAGCAGCCGGGACGGAAAAGATACGCAGTATTTT. Translating it yields CASSRDGKDTQYF.

This clonotype has at least ten counts. V usage is TRBV7-2 and J usage is TRBJ1-2; 8 bases agree with TRBD1. CDR3 size: 15 residues. Germline CDR1 and CDR2: SGHTA and FQGNSA. J was trimmed by 2 bases and V by 4 bases; bases with no gene match: 6. The CDR3 loop reads CASSYSTGENYGYTF. DNA for the CDR3: TGTGCCAGCAGCTACTCGACAGGGGAGAACTATGGCTACACCTTC.

J is TRBJ2-1 and V is TRBV4-3; the D is unclear. This CDR3 spans 12 amino acids. V lost 3 bases and J lost 9, with 9 bases in between. Germline V CDR1 and CDR2: LGHNA, YSLEER. The CDR3 region is CASSHVGFEQFF. Here the CDR3 DNA reads TGCGCCAGCAGCCACGTAGGATTTGAGCAGTTCTTC.

The chain links TRBV5-4 to TRBJ2-2; possibly TRBD1 or TRBD2 for D (5 bases each). This CDR3 is built from 16 residues. V lost 0 bases to trimming and J lost 4 bases, with 13 bases between them. Germline CDR1 SGHNT, CDR2 YYREEE (reference sequence). CDR3 sequence (DNA): TGTGCCAGCAGCTTGGCCGGAGGTCAGGGCACCGGGGAGCTGTTTTTT. As protein: CASSLAGGQGTGELFF.

This rearrangement joins TRBV6-2 or TRBV6-3 to TRBJ2-2; no definite D call. V was clipped by 7 bases and J by 0 bases, with 9 bases between them. Germline V gives CDR1 MNHEY, CDR2 SVGEGT. This CDR3 comprises 14 residues. CDR3 protein: CASIDPTNTGELFF. DNA of the CDR3: TGTGCCAGCATCGACCCCACGAACACCGGGGAGCTGTTTTTT.

This clonotype was observed a few times. The chain carries TRBV9 and TRBJ2-2, with D possibly matching TRBD2 (5 bases). Germline assignment: CDR1 SGDLS and CDR2 YYNGEE. The CDR3 loop spans 14 amino acids. V lost 4 bases and J 4 bases, leaving 11 bases between the germline ends. The CDR3 nucleotides are TGTGCCAGCAGCACTCGGGAAACCACCGGGGAGCTGTTTTTT. Encoded protein: CASSTRETTGELFF.

The CDR3 reads CASSRRGTAYEQYF. The CDR3 DNA is TGTGCCAGCAGCCGCCGGGGGACGGCGTACGAGCAGTACTTC. V usage is TRBV3-1 and J usage is TRBJ2-7; D may be TRBD2 (6 bases). Germline CDR1 and CDR2: LGHDT and YNNKEL (reference sequence). With 4 bases removed from V and 4 bases from J, the gap between germline ends came to 14 bases. The CDR3 extends over 14 amino acids.

This clonotype was seen a few times. The chain uses TRBV3-1 and TRBJ2-5; 11 positions match TRBD1. CDR1 LGHDT and CDR2 YNNKEL come from the germline V gene (reference sequence). This CDR3 spans 17 amino acids. The J segment lost 2 bases and the V segment lost 2 bases, leaving 7 bases of the junction unmatched. Here the CDR3 reads CASSQRWGTGGQETQYF. Written as DNA, the CDR3 is TGTGCCAGCAGCCAAAGATGGGGGACAGGGGGTCAAGAGACCCAGTACTTC.

The chain combines TRBV5-1 with TRBJ1-2; no clear D gene. Germline CDR1 SGHRS, CDR2 YFSETQ. Trimming left V 7 bases short and J 8 bases short, with 18 bases between. CDR3 length: 13 amino acids. The CDR3 nucleotides read TGCGCCAGCGGGCCGGGAGATCCTGAGGGCTACACCTTC. Its protein is CASGPGDPEGYTF.

This clonotype was detected only a few times. Relative to the germline gene, one junction end is altered; a read error may explain this. This chain links TRBV5-6 with TRBJ1-5, with 10 bases matching TRBD1. The CDR3 covers 14 residues. Germline V gives CDR1 SGHDT, CDR2 YYEEEE. CDR3 amino acids: CASSLGDRGQPQHF. In DNA, the CDR3 is TGTGCCAGCAGTTTGGGGGACAGGGGCCAGCCCCAGCATTTT.

This clonotype has at least ten counts. This chain joins TRBV5-1 and TRBJ2-1; TRBD2 agrees at 7 bases. There are 16 residues in the CDR3. Looked up from germline, CDR1 is SGHRS and CDR2 is YFSETQ. Germline trimming cut 0 bases from V and 7 bases from J; bases unmatched to any gene: 10. In DNA form, the CDR3 reads TGCGCCAGCAGCTTGGTAGCGAGCGGGGTACGTAATGAGCAGTTCTTC. Translating it yields CASSLVASGVRNEQFF.

This clonotype was found many times. V and J are TRBV12-3 or TRBV12-4 and TRBJ2-3; D gene uncertain. CDR3 length: 14 residues. Trimming removed 6 bases at V and 3 bases at J, with 13 bases between. As DNA, the CDR3 is TGTGCCAGCAGCCCCGCCTCTAGGACAGATACGCAGTATTTT. This encodes CASSPASRTDTQYF.

The sample holds many counts of this clonotype. The J gene is TRBJ2-7, the V gene TRBV9; weak D call: TRBD1 (5 bases). CDR1 is SGDLS and CDR2 is YYNGEE in the germline V gene. This CDR3 spans 14 amino acids. Trimming cost V 1 base and J 2 bases, with 10 bases left between them. The CDR3 is CASSVQGVPYEQYF. CDR3 DNA: TGTGCCAGCAGCGTACAGGGTGTTCCCTACGAGCAGTACTTC. Drawing the rest from reference TRBV9 and TRBJ2-7, the complete variable domain is DSGVTQTPKHLITATGQRVTLRCSPRSGDLSVYWYQQSLDQGLQFLIQYYNGEERAKGNILERFSAQQFPDLHSELNLSSLELGDSALYFCASSVQGVPYEQYFGPGTRLTVT.

This clonotype came up a few times. The CDR3 bases are TGCAGCGTGCTCGGCGGGGGGACAGGGGGATTTTACTATGGCTACACCTTC. It codes for CSVLGGGTGGFYYGYTF. The rearrangement joins TRBV29-1 to TRBJ1-2, with TRBD1 matching 11 bases. Germline V CDR1 and CDR2: SQVTM, ANQGSEA. The CDR3 has 17 amino acids. J lost 3 bases, V lost 6 bases, and 15 bases had no gene match.

This clonotype has just a few counts. The gene calls are TRBV6-6 and TRBJ2-1; D is uncertain. The CDR3 totals 14 residues. With 0 bases removed from V and 6 bases from J, the gap between germline ends came to 9 bases. From germline, CDR1 is MNHNY and CDR2 SVGAGI (reference sequence). The CDR3 protein is CASSYSMNSNEQFF. In DNA form, the CDR3 reads TGTGCCAGCAGTTACTCGATGAACAGCAATGAGCAGTTCTTC.